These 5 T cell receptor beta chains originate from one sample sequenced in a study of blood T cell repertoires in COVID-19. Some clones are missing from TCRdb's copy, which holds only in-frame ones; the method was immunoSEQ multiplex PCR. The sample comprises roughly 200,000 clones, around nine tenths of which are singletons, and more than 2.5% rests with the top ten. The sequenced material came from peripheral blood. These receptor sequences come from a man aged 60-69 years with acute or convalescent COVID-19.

CDR3 amino acids: CASSSSGGATEAFF. The DNA for the CDR3 is TGTGCCAGCAGTTCTTCAGGGGGCGCGACTGAAGCTTTCTTT. This chain connects TRBV27 to TRBJ1-1, with 8 bases that match TRBD1. The trim removed 4 bases at V and 5 bases at J, leaving 6 bases unmatched. The CDR3 length is 14 residues. Germline CDR1 and CDR2: MNHEY and SMNVEV (reference sequence).

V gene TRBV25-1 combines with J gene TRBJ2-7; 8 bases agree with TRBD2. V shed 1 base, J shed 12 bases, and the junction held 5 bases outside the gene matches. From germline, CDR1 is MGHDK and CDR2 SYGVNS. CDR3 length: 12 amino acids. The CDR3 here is CASSESRGGRYF. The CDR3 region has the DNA TGTGCCAGCAGTGAATCCCGGGGGGGAAGGTACTTC.

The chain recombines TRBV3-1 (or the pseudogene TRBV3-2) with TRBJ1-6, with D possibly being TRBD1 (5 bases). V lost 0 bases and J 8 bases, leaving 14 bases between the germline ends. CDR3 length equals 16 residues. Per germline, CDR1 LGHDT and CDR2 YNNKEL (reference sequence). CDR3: CASSQDNRQTDSPLHF. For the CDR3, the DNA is TGTGCCAGCAGCCAAGATAATAGACAGACTGATTCACCCCTCCACTTT.

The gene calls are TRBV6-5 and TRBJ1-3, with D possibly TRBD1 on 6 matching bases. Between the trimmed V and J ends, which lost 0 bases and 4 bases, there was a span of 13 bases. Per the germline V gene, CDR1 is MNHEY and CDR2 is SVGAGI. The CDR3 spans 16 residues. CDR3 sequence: CASSYSDPGAGNTIYF. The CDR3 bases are TGTGCCAGCAGTTACTCGGACCCAGGGGCGGGAAACACCATATATTTT.

This chain's CDR3 is CASSLGMGGEETQYF. The DNA for the CDR3 is TGTGCCAGCAGCTTGGGGATGGGCGGGGAAGAGACCCAGTACTTC. V and J are TRBV5-6 and TRBJ2-5, with D possibly matching TRBD2 (6 bases). This CDR3 has 15 residues. Germline V gene lookup returns CDR1 SGHDT and CDR2 YYEEEE. With 0 bases removed from V and 3 bases from J, the gap between germline ends came to 12 bases.